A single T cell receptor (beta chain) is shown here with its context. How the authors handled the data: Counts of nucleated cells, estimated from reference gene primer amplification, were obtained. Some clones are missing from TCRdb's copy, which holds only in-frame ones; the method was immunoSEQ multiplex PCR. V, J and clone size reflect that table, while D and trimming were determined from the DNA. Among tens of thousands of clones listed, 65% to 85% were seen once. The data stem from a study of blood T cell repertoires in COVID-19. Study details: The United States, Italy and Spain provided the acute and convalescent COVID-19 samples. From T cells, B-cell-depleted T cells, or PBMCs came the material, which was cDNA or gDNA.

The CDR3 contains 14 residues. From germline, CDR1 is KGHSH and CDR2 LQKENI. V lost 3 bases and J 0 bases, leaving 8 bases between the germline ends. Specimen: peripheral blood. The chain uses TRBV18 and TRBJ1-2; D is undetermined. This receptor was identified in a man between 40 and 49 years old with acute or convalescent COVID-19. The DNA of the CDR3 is TGTGCCAGCTCACCGGCGACACCTAACTATGGCTACACCTTC. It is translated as CASSPATPNYGYTF. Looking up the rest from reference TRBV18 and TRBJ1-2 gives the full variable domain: NAGVMQNPRHLVRRRGQEARLRCSPMKGHSHVYWYRQLPEEGLKFMVYLQKENIIDESGMPKERFSAEFPKEGPSILRIQQVVRGDSAAYFCASSPATPNYGYTFGSGTRLTVV.